Following are 23 T cell receptor beta chains from one sample sequenced in a study of T cell responses to AZD1222 COVID-19 vaccine. The table came from immunoSEQ multiplex PCR; TCRdb's copy has only in-frame clones and leaves some out. This table holds 140,000 to 150,000 clones, over 90% found once. The specimen comprised peripheral blood, sampled on day 0 of AZD1222 vaccination. The receptors were gathered from an adult in good health.

The table lists this clone with a count of one. This sequence joins TRBV7-3 and TRBJ2-5; D might be TRBD1 (6 bases). V shed 3 bases and J shed 5 bases, with 10 bases lying between them. Germline assignment: CDR1 SGHTA and CDR2 FQGTGA. The CDR3 length is 13 residues. CDR3 residues: CASSFGDMETQYF. DNA of the CDR3: TGTGCCAGCAGCTTCGGGGACATGGAGACCCAGTACTTC.

This chain connects TRBV25-1 to TRBJ2-7, with TRBD1 identical over 11 bases. The length of the CDR3 is 15 residues. V lost 2 bases to trimming and J lost 5 bases; unmatched junction nucleotides: 5. The germline V gene has CDR1 MGHDK and CDR2 SYGVNS. The CDR3 loop reads CASSEGTGGWNEQYF. The CDR3 DNA is TGTGCCAGCAGTGAAGGGACAGGGGGATGGAACGAGCAGTACTTC.

The chain employs TRBV5-1 and TRBJ2-5; D possibly corresponds to TRBD2 (6 bases). The ends were cut back, 2 bases at V and 3 bases at J, with 8 bases in the middle. The germline CDR1 and CDR2 sequences are SGHRS and YFSETQ. The CDR3 is 13 amino acids. For the CDR3, the DNA is TGCGCCAGCAGCTTAATAGCGGAAGAGACCCAGTACTTC. Protein: CASSLIAEETQYF.

This clone turned up a few times. The chain has TRBV5-1 and TRBJ1-4; D is possibly TRBD1 (6 bases). Germline-derived CDR1 and CDR2 are SGHRS and YFSETQ. Trimming took off 1 base at V and 5 bases at J, with 12 bases between the two ends. This CDR3 has 15 residues. CDR3 DNA: TGCGCCAGCAGCTTGAATCCAGGACAGAATGAAAAACTGTTTTTT. It is translated as CASSLNPGQNEKLFF. Full variable domain (missing parts from reference TRBV5-1 and TRBJ1-4): KAGVTQTPRYLIKTRGQQVTLSCSPISGHRSVSWYQQTPGQGLQFLFEYFSETQRNKGNFPGRFSGRQFSNSRSEMNVSTLELGDSALYLCASSLNPGQNEKLFFGSGTQLSVL.

The chain has TRBV5-1 and TRBJ2-1, with 12 bases that match TRBD2. V was pared by 0 bases and J by 10 bases, with 5 bases of the junction left unmatched. The CDR3 totals 15 residues. Germline values: CDR1 SGHRS, CDR2 YFSETQ. Written as DNA, the CDR3 is TGCGCCAGCAGCTTGGGACTAGCGGGAGAAGGAGAGCAGTTCTTC. As protein: CASSLGLAGEGEQFF.

The V and J genes are TRBV6-5 and TRBJ1-1; tentatively, D is TRBD1 (6 bases). This CDR3 has 13 residues. V was trimmed by 6 bases and J by 7 bases, leaving 15 bases between them. Germline V gene data show CDR1 as MNHEY and CDR2 as SVGAGI. The CDR3 reads CASRSLTGFEAFF. In DNA, the CDR3 is TGTGCCAGCAGGAGTCTCACAGGGTTTGAAGCTTTCTTT.

The CDR3 protein is CASSSGNYGYTF. CDR3 sequence (DNA): TGTGCCAGCAGTTCAGGGAACTATGGCTACACCTTC. This rearrangement joins TRBV6-5 to TRBJ1-2; D may be TRBD1 (5 bases). The CDR3 is 12 amino acids. The germline CDR1 and CDR2 sequences are MNHEY and SVGAGI. Trimming took off 4 bases at V and 2 bases at J, with 5 bases between the two ends.

J is TRBJ1-5 and V is TRBV19; D is uncertain. This CDR3 is built from 14 residues. Germline V gene lookup returns CDR1 LNHDA and CDR2 SQIVND (reference sequence). V lost 2 bases and J lost 5, with 10 bases in between. The CDR3 protein is CASSISDFDQPQHF. The CDR3 nucleotides are TGTGCCAGTAGTATATCGGATTTTGATCAGCCCCAGCATTTT. Filled out from reference TRBV19 and TRBJ1-5, the complete variable domain reads DGGITQSPKYLFRKEGQNVTLSCEQNLNHDAMYWYRQDPGQGLRLIYYSQIVNDFQKGDIAEGYSVSREKKESFPLTVTSAQKNPTAFYLCASSISDFDQPQHFGDGTRLSIL.

This chain uses TRBV29-1 with TRBJ1-1; D gene uncertain. CDR3 size: 12 residues. V was cut by 2 bases and J by 1 base, with 5 bases left in between. Germline CDR1 reads SQVTM; CDR2 reads ANQGSEA. The CDR3 sequence: CSVESGNTEAFF. CDR3 nucleotides: TGCAGCGTTGAATCAGGGAACACTGAAGCTTTCTTT. Full variable domain (missing parts from reference TRBV29-1 and TRBJ1-1): SAVISQKPSRDICQRGTSLTIQCQVDSQVTMMFWYRQQPGQSLTLIATANQGSEATYESGFVIDKFPISRPNLTFSTLTVSNMSPEDSSIYLCSVESGNTEAFFGQGTRLTVV.

The genes are TRBV19 and TRBJ1-2, with a tentative D call TRBD1 (5 bases). Germline lookup yields CDR1 LNHDA and CDR2 SQIVND (reference sequence). V lost 7 bases and J lost 2, with 20 bases in between. The CDR3 is 16 residues long. CDR3 DNA sequence: TGTGCCAGTACCTTCGTCGGAGGACAACGGAACTATGGCTACACCTTC. It codes for CASTFVGGQRNYGYTF.

The chain carries TRBV4-1 and TRBJ2-7, with D maybe TRBD1 (8 bases). Germline assignment: CDR1 MGHRA and CDR2 YSYEKL. The CDR3 totals 12 residues. CDR3 nucleotides: TGCGCGGCGGGGGACAGGAGGGGCGAGCAGTACTTC. This sequence encodes CAAGDRRGEQYF.

This chain joins TRBV28 and TRBJ1-5; TRBD1 agrees at 8 bases. Unmatched junction bases numbered 10, after V lost 6 bases and J lost 3 bases. From germline, CDR1 is MDHEN and CDR2 SYDVKM. The CDR3 spans 16 residues. CDR3 in DNA: TGTGCCAGCAGCCAAGTAGGACAGGGTTTCAATCAGCCCCAGCATTTT. Its protein is CASSQVGQGFNQPQHF.

V usage is TRBV7-2 and J usage is TRBJ1-3; possible D gene TRBD1, 5 bases. V was cut by 2 bases and J by 0 bases, with 14 bases left in between. The CDR3 consists of 17 residues. Germline V CDR1 and CDR2: SGHTA, FQGNSA. The CDR3 bases are TGTGCCAGCAGCTTAATCAGTCTGACAGCCTCTGGAAACACCATATATTTT. Its translation is CASSLISLTASGNTIYF.

CDR3 coding DNA: TGCGCCAGCAGCCCGAGGACTGGCAACAATGAGCAGTTCTTC. Its translation is CASSPRTGNNEQFF. The chain links TRBV5-1 to TRBJ2-1; perhaps TRBD2 as D (5 bases). CDR3 length equals 14 residues. Trimming removed 4 bases at V and 5 bases at J, with 13 bases between. Germline V lookup: CDR1 SGHRS, CDR2 YFSETQ. The entire variable domain, with the rest obtained from reference TRBV5-1 and TRBJ2-1, is as follows: KAGVTQTPRYLIKTRGQQVTLSCSPISGHRSVSWYQQTPGQGLQFLFEYFSETQRNKGNFPGRFSGRQFSNSRSEMNVSTLELGDSALYLCASSPRTGNNEQFFGPGTRLTVL.

The rearrangement joins TRBV3-1 (or the pseudogene TRBV3-2) to TRBJ1-1, with 9 bases aligning to TRBD1. Unmatched junction bases numbered 9, after V lost 6 bases and J lost 10 bases. Per the germline V gene, CDR1 is LGHDT and CDR2 is YNNKEL (reference sequence). The CDR3 has 13 amino acids. CDR3 region: CASSYNRGRAAFF. The CDR3 DNA reads as TGTGCCAGCAGTTACAACAGGGGGCGAGCAGCTTTCTTT.

This chain uses TRBV30 with TRBJ1-1, with a tentative D call TRBD1 (6 bases). The CDR3 sequence is 15 residues long. Germline V gene lookup returns CDR1 GTSNPN and CDR2 SVGIG (reference sequence). Deletions cut 2 bases from V and 0 bases from J, with 13 bases between. CDR3 loop: CAWSPRTEMNTEAFF. CDR3 DNA sequence: TGTGCCTGGAGTCCCAGGACAGAAATGAACACTGAAGCTTTCTTT.

J is TRBJ1-2 and V is TRBV3-1 (or the pseudogene TRBV3-2); TRBD1 is a possible D gene (5 bases). The V end was cut by 7 bases, the J end by 7 bases, with 13 bases between. Germline V CDR1 and CDR2: LGHDT, YNNKEL (reference sequence). The CDR3 loop spans 12 amino acids. The CDR3 sequence: CASKAGLGGYTF. As DNA, the CDR3 is TGTGCCAGCAAGGCAGGGTTAGGTGGCTACACCTTC.

This clone was seen a single time. V usage is TRBV6-1 and J usage is TRBJ1-1; D unresolved. Germline values: CDR1 MNHNS, CDR2 SASEGT. The V end was cut by 0 bases, the J end by 3 bases, with 14 bases between. CDR3 length: 16 residues. For the CDR3, the DNA is TGTGCCAGCAGTGAAGCGGGCGGCGGGTTGGACACTGAAGCTTTCTTT. Translated, it gives CASSEAGGGLDTEAFF.

CDR3 in amino acids: CASSPSVTYEQYF. Written as DNA, the CDR3 is TGTGCCAGCAGTCCCTCGGTGACCTACGAGCAGTACTTC. The chain recombines TRBV28 with TRBJ2-7; no firm D call. Looked up from germline, CDR1 is MDHEN and CDR2 is SYDVKM. Trimming cost V 5 bases and J 2 bases, with 10 bases left between them. CDR3 length: 13 residues. The whole variable domain, remainder taken from reference TRBV28 and TRBJ2-7, is DVKVTQSSRYLVKRTGEKVFLECVQDMDHENMFWYRQDPGLGLRLIYFSYDVKMKEKGDIPEGYSVSREKKERFSLILESASTNQTSMYLCASSPSVTYEQYFGPGTRLTVT.

DNA of the CDR3: TGTGCCAGCAGCCTAGGCCCACGGCAGCCCCAGCATTTT. It encodes CASSLGPRQPQHF. The gene calls are TRBV12-3 or TRBV12-4 and TRBJ1-5; D unclear. The CDR3 consists of 13 residues. V lost 6 bases and J 7 bases, leaving 13 bases between the germline ends.

The V gene is TRBV5-4, the J gene TRBJ1-4, with unresolved D. V lost 0 bases and J 2 bases, leaving 20 bases between the germline ends. CDR3 length: 19 residues. Germline lookup yields CDR1 SGHNT and CDR2 YYREEE (reference sequence). This CDR3 reads CASSLGPGGEAVTNEKLFF. The CDR3 DNA reads TGTGCCAGCAGCTTGGGTCCTGGAGGAGAGGCAGTTACTAATGAAAAACTGTTTTTT.

The CDR3 nucleotides are TGTGCCAGCGGATATCCCGGGTCCGATGGCTACACCTTC. It codes for CASGYPGSDGYTF. The V call is TRBV7-9, the J call TRBJ1-2, with D unresolved. This CDR3 comprises 13 residues. The ends were cut back, 8 bases at V and 6 bases at J, with 16 bases in the middle. The germline gives CDR1 SEHNR, CDR2 FQNEAQ (reference sequence).

CDR3 in DNA: TGTGCCAGCAGCCCGACTAGCGGGAAGTACGAGCAGTACTTC. This encodes CASSPTSGKYEQYF. This rearrangement joins TRBV7-9 to TRBJ2-7; 11 bases fit TRBD2. Germline V gene lookup returns CDR1 SEHNR and CDR2 FQNEAQ (reference sequence). Trimming took 5 bases from V and 4 from J; bases not matched to a gene: 4. The CDR3 is made up of 14 amino acids.